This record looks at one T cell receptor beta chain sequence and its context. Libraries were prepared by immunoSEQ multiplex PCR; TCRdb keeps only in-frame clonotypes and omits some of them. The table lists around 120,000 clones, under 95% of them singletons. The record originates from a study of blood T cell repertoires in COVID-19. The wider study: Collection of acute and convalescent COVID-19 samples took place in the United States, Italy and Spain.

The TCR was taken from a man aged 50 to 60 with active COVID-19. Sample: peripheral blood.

The CDR3 spells CASSRDVVQPQHF. CDR3 coding DNA: TGTGCCAGCAGCCGAGATGTGGTTCAGCCCCAGCATTTT. The gene calls are TRBV7-9 and TRBJ1-5; D remains ambiguous. V shed 5 bases and J shed 6 bases, with 11 bases lying between them. The CDR3 sequence is 13 residues long. Per the germline V gene, CDR1 is SEHNR and CDR2 is FQNEAQ (reference sequence).